This T cell receptor beta chain was profiled in a study of blood T cells in healthy people across ages. This clonotype has only a few counts. Its cognate antigen is unknown. Using a J-beta primer mix together with a sample-barcoded 5' primer, a second PCR was run for 7 to 11 cycles. Each cDNA molecule received a tag from a template-switch adaptor that had 12 random nucleotides. MiXCR was run by TCRdb on the 5' RACE reads, yielding one entry per CDR3 protein. The sample has about 1.4 million distinct CDR3 sequences; approximately 60% are singletons. Whole-study findings and limits: Long-lived donors exceeded aged donors in naive CD4+ cells and diversity.

Every sample yielded at least 6 million isolated PBMCs. Total RNA amounts of at least 5.5 micrograms were extracted per sample. Material: blood. This TCR came from a man aged 18-30 years in good health.

CDR3 in amino acids: CSVQIGTSGSYEQYF. The CDR3 DNA is TGCAGCGTTCAAATCGGGACTAGCGGGAGCTACGAGCAGTACTTC. The chain joins TRBV29-1 to TRBJ2-7, with 14 nucleotides matching TRBD2. The CDR3 has 15 amino acids. The V gene end was trimmed by 5 bases and the J gene end by 3 bases; junction bases not matched to a gene: 6. Germline V CDR1 and CDR2: SQVTM, ANQGSEA.